This note documents a single T cell receptor (beta chain) sequence. No antigen is known for it. These data are taken from a study of cytomegalovirus exposure and HLA in healthy donors. V shed 5 bases, J shed 1 base, and the junction held 18 bases outside the gene matches. The germline V gene has CDR1 MNHEY and CDR2 SMNVEV (reference sequence). This CDR3 region has 21 residues. Whole-study results and caveats: Whilst most TCR sequences proved rare, a subset of public TCRs occurred across many donors.

The PCR ran on 60 Vbeta and 13 Jbeta primers. Libraries were prepared by immunoSEQ multiplex PCR; TCRdb keeps only in-frame clonotypes and omits some of them. The sample has about 140,000 clones, 60% to 85% seen once. The sequenced material came from PBMCs. V usage is TRBV27 and J usage is TRBJ2-2; 11 bases map to TRBD2. This TCR came from a man aged 35-49 years in good health and CMV-seronegative. The CDR3 region is CASSQRRDIGLAGGNTGELFF. CDR3 in DNA: TGTGCCAGCAGTCAGAGACGTGATATCGGGCTAGCGGGAGGGAACACCGGGGAGCTGTTTTTT.